The sequence of this T cell receptor beta chain was determined in a study of T cell responses to AZD1222 COVID-19 vaccine. Study-wide results and caveats: Samples come after the peak T cell response, not at day 14. Spike regions recognized by vaccine-associated CD4 TCRs spanned the protein, led by 160-218 and 743-854. Most donors were white British and more were female, and clonal diversity was possibly underestimated.

The CDR3 runs to 16 residues. CDR1 is SGHNT and CDR2 is YYREEE in the germline V gene (reference sequence). V was clipped by 4 bases and J by 2 bases, with 18 bases between them. Assay: immunoSEQ multiplex PCR; the TCRdb copy retains only in-frame clones and omits some. The profile shows around 80,000 clones, 92% of them singletons. As concerns this clone: Its antigen is still unknown.

Pooled in the analysis were second doses at about 4 or about 12 weeks. The V gene is TRBV5-4, the J gene TRBJ1-2, with a tentative D call TRBD1 (5 bases). The sequence was obtained from an adult who received the AZD1222 COVID-19 vaccine. The sequences come from peripheral blood, collected 28 days after the second AZD1222 dose. The CDR3 DNA follows: TGTGCCAGCAGCCCCTATCGACAGATTAAGAACTATGGCTACACCTTC. Translating it yields CASSPYRQIKNYGYTF. The whole variable domain, remainder taken from reference TRBV5-4 and TRBJ1-2, is ETGVTQSPTHLIKTRGQQVTLRCSSQSGHNTVSWYQQALGQGPQFIFQYYREEENGRGNFPPRFSGLQFPNYSSELNVNALELDDSALYLCASSPYRQIKNYGYTFGSGTRLTVV.